This T cell receptor (beta chain) is from a study of T cell responses to AZD1222 COVID-19 vaccine. Broader study findings: Compared with day 0, the breadth and depth of the Spike-specific TCR repertoire rose significantly after two doses of AZD1222. The span of vaccine-associated CD4 TCRs extended across spike, with dominance at 160-218 and 743-854. White British ancestry dominated among donors, who included more females, and clonal diversity was possibly underestimated.

This clone appeared a single time. Its target is unknown. With 5 bases clipped from V and 2 bases from J, the junction kept 5 bases outside the gene matches. The length of the CDR3 is 15 residues. CDR1 and CDR2 from the germline V gene are MRHNA and SNTAGT. Assay: immunoSEQ multiplex PCR; the TCRdb copy retains only in-frame clones and omits some. In the table there are 150,000 to 200,000 clones, 80% to 95% of which are singletons. This chain connects TRBV6-4 to TRBJ1-5; 8 nucleotides match TRBD1. The sequence derives from an adult in good health. Sample: peripheral blood, taken on day 0 of AZD1222 vaccination. For the CDR3, the DNA is TGTGCCAGCAGTCTGACAGGGGAGGGCAATCAGCCCCAGCATTTT. Its translation: CASSLTGEGNQPQHF.